This TCR beta chain was retrieved from a study of cytomegalovirus exposure and HLA in healthy donors. Regarding the study as a whole: Through in vitro validation, three CMV-associated chains were shown to be specific for CMV antigens. Upon later analysis, HLA-associated TCR beta chains proved more clonally expanded than other, equally common chains. There were over 150 TCR beta chains listed as cytomegalovirus-associated.

Researchers ran the PCR with 60 Vbeta and 13 Jbeta primers. The table came from immunoSEQ multiplex PCR; TCRdb's copy has only in-frame clones and leaves some out. The data contain roughly 120,000 clones, about 73% of them singletons. Concerning this clone: Its specificity is unknown.

The trim removed 1 base at V and 1 base at J, leaving 9 bases unmatched. This CDR3 has 17 amino acids. Germline CDR1 SEHNR, CDR2 FQNEAQ (reference sequence). The chain employs TRBV7-9 and TRBJ2-5; 7 nucleotides match TRBD2. The sequencing input was PBMCs. The clonotype was recovered from a woman between 50 and 59 years old in good health and CMV-seropositive. CDR3 in amino acids: CASSLDGGVRSQETQYF. The CDR3 nucleotides are TGTGCCAGCAGCTTAGATGGGGGGGTACGAAGCCAAGAGACCCAGTACTTC.